Presented here are 5 T cell receptor beta chains from one specimen sequenced in a study of cytomegalovirus exposure and HLA in healthy donors. The PCR ran on 60 Vbeta and 13 Jbeta primers. TCRdb's table, derived via immunoSEQ multiplex PCR, lists solely in-frame clones and lacks some. The sample has 210,000 or so clones, over 75% seen once. Sequencing input: PBMCs. These receptors all stem from a boy younger than 18 in good health and CMV-seronegative.

V is TRBV5-4 and J is TRBJ2-3; maybe TRBD2 (7 bases). The CDR3 extends over 14 amino acids. Germline V gene data show CDR1 as SGHNT and CDR2 as YYREEE (reference sequence). V lost 1 base and J lost 6, with 12 bases in between. The CDR3 bases are TGTGCCAGCAGCTTGTGGGGGGGGGCCGATACGCAGTATTTT. The encoded protein is CASSLWGGADTQYF.

The V gene is TRBV4-1, the J gene TRBJ2-2; D is unclear. Trimming cost V 3 bases and J 7 bases, with 12 bases left between them. There are 14 residues in the CDR3. CDR1 is MGHRA and CDR2 is YSYEKL in the germline V gene. The CDR3 coding sequence is TGCGCCAGCAGCCACGTTTGGGCCGGCGGGGAGCTGTTTTTT. It is translated as CASSHVWAGGELFF.

The chain is built from TRBV6-5 and TRBJ2-7; 7 nucleotides align to TRBD1. Germline CDR1 reads MNHEY; CDR2 reads SVGAGI. Trimming took 2 bases from V and 3 from J; bases not matched to a gene: 7. This CDR3 is built from 15 residues. The CDR3 DNA is TGTGCCAGCAGTTACGCCCGGGACAGTATCTACGAGCAGTACTTC. This codes for CASSYARDSIYEQYF.

This clone was counted once. J is TRBJ1-1 and V is TRBV7-9; possibly TRBD1 for D (6 bases). CDR1 and CDR2 from the germline V gene are SEHNR and FQNEAQ (reference sequence). Between the trimmed V and J ends, which lost 5 bases and 4 bases, there was a span of 14 bases. The CDR3 has 14 amino acids. CDR3 DNA: TGTGCCAGCAGCCTCCAGGGGTATGCCACTGAAGCTTTCTTT. The encoded protein is CASSLQGYATEAFF.

Comment on this clone: One junction end disagrees with the germline gene, perhaps due to a read error. V is TRBV11-2 and J is TRBJ2-7; tentatively, D is TRBD1 (5 bases). This CDR3 region has 15 residues. The V gene's germline CDR1 is SGHAT and CDR2 FQNNGV. CDR3 bases: TGTGCCAGCAGTTTAGGTACAGGCATCTCCTACGAGCAGTACTTC. It yields the protein CASSLGTGISYEQYF.